This record concerns one TCR beta chain sequence. Per the original methods: Nucleated cell number was recorded as an estimate derived from reference gene primer amplification. Using immunoSEQ multiplex PCR, the repertoire was profiled, and TCRdb retains in-frame clones only, with some absent. That table supplies the V and J calls and clone size; D and trimming were determined from the DNA. The data hold 200,000 to 300,000 clones, with 80% to 90% observed a single time. The data are from a study of blood T cell repertoires in COVID-19. For the study at large: Both acute and convalescent COVID-19 samples were obtained from the United States, Italy and Spain. PBMCs, B-cell-depleted T cells, or T cells provided the cDNA or gDNA that made up the material.

The CDR3 is 15 residues long. CDR1 SGHRS and CDR2 YFSETQ come from the germline V gene. Sequencing was performed on peripheral blood. This sequence originates from a man aged 40-49 years who had recovered from COVID-19. The chain employs TRBV5-1 and TRBJ2-7; D may be TRBD1 (6 bases). The end of the DNA is better explained by TRBJ2-1, so the J call may be wrong. CDR3: CASSPSRDTWGEQFF. The CDR3 nucleotides read TGCGCCAGCAGCCCGTCCCGGGACACATGGGGTGAGCAGTTCTTC.